This entry is about one T cell receptor beta chain. The antigen remains undetermined. No infections or other immune events were documented during collection. The sample belongs to a study of identifying expanded T cells in peripheral blood. Study-level findings and limits: Clone count variance between roughly 2-week samples rose with total template count.

Germline assignment: CDR1 SGHTA and CDR2 FQGNSA. This CDR3 has 17 residues. The V end was cut by 5 bases, the J end by 0 bases, with 17 bases between. TCRdb's copy holds only in-frame clones and misses some; the assay was immunoSEQ multiplex PCR. The table shows over 85,000 clones, with 85% occurring only once. Sequences were obtained from blood. The receptor was derived from a person aged 18 to 75 in good health. The chain combines TRBV7-2 with TRBJ1-3; D ambiguous. The CDR3 spells CASSPFWSARSGNTIYF. The CDR3 coding sequence is TGTGCCAGCAGCCCCTTCTGGTCAGCCCGCTCTGGAAACACCATATATTTT.